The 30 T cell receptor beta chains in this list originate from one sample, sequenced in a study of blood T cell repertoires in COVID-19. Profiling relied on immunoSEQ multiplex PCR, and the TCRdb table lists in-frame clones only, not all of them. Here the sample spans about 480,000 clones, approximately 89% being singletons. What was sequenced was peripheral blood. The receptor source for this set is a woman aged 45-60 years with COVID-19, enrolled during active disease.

In DNA, the CDR3 is TGTGCCAGCAGCCAAGATAGAGGGAGGAGTTCCTACAATGAGCAGTTCTTC. It specifies CASSQDRGRSSYNEQFF. The chain carries TRBV3-1 (or the pseudogene TRBV3-2) and TRBJ2-1, with a possible D match to TRBD2 (6 bases). V shed 0 bases and J shed 1 base, with 13 bases lying between them. The CDR3 is 17 amino acids. Germline V CDR1 and CDR2: LGHDT, YNNKEL (reference sequence).

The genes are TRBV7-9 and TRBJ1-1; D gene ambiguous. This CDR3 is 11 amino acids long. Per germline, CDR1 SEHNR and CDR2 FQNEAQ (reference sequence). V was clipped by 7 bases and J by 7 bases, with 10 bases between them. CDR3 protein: CASTAGSEAFF. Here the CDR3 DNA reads TGTGCCAGCACGGCGGGGAGTGAAGCTTTCTTT. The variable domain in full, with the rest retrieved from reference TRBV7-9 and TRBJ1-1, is DTGVSQNPRHKITKRGQNVTFRCDPISEHNRLYWYRQTLGQGPEFLTYFQNEAQLEKSRLLSDRFSAERPKGSFSTLEIQRTEQGDSAMYLCASTAGSEAFFGQGTRLTVV.

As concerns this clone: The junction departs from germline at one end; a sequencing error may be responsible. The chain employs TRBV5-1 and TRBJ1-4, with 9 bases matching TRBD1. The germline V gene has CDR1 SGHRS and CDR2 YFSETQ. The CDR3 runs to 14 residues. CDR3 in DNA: TGCGCCAGCAGGTTGGCGGGACAGGGATCAGAACTGTTTTTT. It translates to CASRLAGQGSELFF.

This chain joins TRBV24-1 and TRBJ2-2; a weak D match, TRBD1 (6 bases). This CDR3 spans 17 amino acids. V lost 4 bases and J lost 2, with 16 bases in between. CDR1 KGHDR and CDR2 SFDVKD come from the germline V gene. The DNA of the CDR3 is TGTGCCACCAGTGACCCCGGACAGCCTAGAAACACCGGGGAGCTGTTTTTT. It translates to CATSDPGQPRNTGELFF.

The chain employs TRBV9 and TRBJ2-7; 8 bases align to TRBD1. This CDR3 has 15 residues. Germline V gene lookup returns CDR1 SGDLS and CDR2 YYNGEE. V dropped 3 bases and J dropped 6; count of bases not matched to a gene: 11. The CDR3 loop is CASSETGQGLSEQYF. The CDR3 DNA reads TGTGCCAGCAGCGAGACTGGACAGGGTTTAAGCGAGCAGTACTTC.

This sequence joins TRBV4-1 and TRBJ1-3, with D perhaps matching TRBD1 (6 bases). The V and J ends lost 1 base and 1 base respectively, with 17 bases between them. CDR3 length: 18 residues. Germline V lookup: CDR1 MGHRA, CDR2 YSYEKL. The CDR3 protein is CASSQAISGGLSGNTIYF. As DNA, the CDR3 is TGCGCCAGCAGCCAAGCCATAAGCGGGGGGCTATCTGGAAACACCATATATTTT.

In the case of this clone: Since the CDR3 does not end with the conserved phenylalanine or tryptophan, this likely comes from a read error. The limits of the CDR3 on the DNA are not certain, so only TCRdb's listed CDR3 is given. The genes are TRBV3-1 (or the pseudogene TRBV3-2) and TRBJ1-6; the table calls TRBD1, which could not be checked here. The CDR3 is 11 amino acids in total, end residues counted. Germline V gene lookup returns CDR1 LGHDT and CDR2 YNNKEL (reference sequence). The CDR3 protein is CASSPRDRDKL.

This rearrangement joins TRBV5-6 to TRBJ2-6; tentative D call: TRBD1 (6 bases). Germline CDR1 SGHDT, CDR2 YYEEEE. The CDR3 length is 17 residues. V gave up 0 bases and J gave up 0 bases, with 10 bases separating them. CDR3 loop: CASSLGIGGSGANVLTF. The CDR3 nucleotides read TGTGCCAGCAGCTTGGGTATAGGGGGCTCTGGGGCCAACGTCCTGACTTTC.

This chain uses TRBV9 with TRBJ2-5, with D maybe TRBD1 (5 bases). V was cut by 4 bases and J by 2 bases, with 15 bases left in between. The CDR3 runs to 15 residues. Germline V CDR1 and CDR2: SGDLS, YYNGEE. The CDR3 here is CASSRPGHLQETQYF. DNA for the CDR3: TGTGCCAGCAGCCGCCCCGGACATCTGCAAGAGACCCAGTACTTC.

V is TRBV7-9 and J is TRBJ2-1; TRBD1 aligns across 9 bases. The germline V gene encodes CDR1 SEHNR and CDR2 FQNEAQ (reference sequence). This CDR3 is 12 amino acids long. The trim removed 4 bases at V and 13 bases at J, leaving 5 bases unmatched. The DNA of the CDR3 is TGTGCCAGCAGCTGGGGACAGGGTGTACAGTTCTTC. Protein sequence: CASSWGQGVQFF.

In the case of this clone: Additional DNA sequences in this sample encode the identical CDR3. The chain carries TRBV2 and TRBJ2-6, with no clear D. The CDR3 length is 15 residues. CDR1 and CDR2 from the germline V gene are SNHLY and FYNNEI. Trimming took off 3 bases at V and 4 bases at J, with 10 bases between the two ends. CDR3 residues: CASSERGSGANVLTF. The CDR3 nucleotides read TGTGCCAGCAGTGAGCGAGGATCCGGGGCCAACGTCCTGACTTTC.

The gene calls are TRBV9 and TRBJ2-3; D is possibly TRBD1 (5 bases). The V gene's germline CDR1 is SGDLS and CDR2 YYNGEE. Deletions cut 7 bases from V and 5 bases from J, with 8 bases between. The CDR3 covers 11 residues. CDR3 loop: CASHQGDTQYF. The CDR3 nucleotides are TGTGCCAGCCATCAGGGAGATACGCAGTATTTT.

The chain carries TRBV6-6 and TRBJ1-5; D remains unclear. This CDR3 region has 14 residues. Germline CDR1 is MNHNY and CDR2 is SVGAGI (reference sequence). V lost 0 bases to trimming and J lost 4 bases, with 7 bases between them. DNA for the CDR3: TGTGCCAGCAGTTACTCGCGGGGTAATCAGCCCCAGCATTTT. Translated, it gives CASSYSRGNQPQHF.

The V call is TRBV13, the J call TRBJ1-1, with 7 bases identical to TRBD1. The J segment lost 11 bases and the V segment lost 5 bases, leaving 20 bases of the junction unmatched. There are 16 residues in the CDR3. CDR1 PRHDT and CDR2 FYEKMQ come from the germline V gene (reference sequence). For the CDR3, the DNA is TGTGCCAGCAGCGATCGTCAGGGGGTCGGGCCACGGAAGGCTTTCTTT. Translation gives CASSDRQGVGPRKAFF.

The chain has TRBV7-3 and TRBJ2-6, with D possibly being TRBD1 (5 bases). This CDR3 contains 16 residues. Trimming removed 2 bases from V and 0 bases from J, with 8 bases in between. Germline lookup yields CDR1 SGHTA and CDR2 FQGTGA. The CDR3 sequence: CASSLQGSSGANVLTF. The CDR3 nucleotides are TGTGCCAGCAGCTTACAGGGAAGCTCTGGGGCCAACGTCCTGACTTTC.

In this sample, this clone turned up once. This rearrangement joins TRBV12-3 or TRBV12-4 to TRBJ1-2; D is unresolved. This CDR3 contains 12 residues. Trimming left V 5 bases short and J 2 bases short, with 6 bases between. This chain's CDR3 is CASSVSNYGYTF. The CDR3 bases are TGTGCCAGCAGTGTCTCCAACTATGGCTACACCTTC.

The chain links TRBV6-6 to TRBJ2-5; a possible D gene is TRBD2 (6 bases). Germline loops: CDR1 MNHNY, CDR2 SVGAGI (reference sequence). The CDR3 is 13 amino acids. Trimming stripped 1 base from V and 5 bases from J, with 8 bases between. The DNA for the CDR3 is TGTGCCAGCAGTTACTACGCGGGGGAGACCCAGTACTTC. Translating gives CASSYYAGETQYF.

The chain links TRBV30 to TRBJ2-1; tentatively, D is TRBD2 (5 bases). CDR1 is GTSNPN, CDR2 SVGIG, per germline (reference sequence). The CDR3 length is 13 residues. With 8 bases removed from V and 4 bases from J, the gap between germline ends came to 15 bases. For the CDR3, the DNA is TGTGCCGGAAAGAGGGTAATGTACAATGAGCAGTTCTTC. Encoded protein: CAGKRVMYNEQFF.

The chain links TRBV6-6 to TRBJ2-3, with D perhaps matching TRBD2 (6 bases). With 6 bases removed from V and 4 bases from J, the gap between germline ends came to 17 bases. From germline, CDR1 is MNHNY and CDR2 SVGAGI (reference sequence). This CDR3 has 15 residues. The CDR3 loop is CASSSPGGSADTQYF. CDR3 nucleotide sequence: TGTGCCAGCAGCTCACCCGGGGGAAGCGCAGATACGCAGTATTTT.

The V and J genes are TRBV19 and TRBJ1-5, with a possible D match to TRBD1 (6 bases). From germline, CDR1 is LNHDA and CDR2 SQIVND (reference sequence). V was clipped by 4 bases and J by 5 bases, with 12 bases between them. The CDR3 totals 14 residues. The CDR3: CASSRAGGHQPQHF. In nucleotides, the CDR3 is TGTGCCAGTAGTAGGGCCGGGGGGCATCAGCCCCAGCATTTT.

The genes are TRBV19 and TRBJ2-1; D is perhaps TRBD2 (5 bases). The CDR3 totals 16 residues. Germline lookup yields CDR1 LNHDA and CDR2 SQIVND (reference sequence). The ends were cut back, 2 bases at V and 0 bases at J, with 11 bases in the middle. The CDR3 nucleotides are TGTGCCAGTAGTATAAGGGCGGGCAGCTCCTACAATGAGCAGTTCTTC. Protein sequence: CASSIRAGSSYNEQFF.

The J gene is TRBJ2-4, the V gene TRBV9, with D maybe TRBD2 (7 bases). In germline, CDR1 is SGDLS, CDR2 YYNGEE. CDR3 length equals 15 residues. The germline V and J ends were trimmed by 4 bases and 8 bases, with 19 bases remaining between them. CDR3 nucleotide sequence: TGTGCCAGCAGCCCAAACCGGGGGGCGAGTGACATTCAGTACTTC. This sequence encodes CASSPNRGASDIQYF.

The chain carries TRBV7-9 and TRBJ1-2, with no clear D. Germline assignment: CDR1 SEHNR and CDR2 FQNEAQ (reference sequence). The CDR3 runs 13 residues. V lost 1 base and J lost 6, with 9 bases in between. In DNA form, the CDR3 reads TGTGCCAGCAGCTTAGGGTTCGGGGATGGCTACACCTTC. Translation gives CASSLGFGDGYTF.

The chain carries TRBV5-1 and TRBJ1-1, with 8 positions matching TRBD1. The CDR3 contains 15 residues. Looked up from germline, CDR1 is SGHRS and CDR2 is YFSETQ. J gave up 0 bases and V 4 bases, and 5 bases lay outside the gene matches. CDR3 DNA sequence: TGCGCCAGCAGCCCCGGGACAGGTATGAACACTGAAGCTTTCTTT. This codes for CASSPGTGMNTEAFF.

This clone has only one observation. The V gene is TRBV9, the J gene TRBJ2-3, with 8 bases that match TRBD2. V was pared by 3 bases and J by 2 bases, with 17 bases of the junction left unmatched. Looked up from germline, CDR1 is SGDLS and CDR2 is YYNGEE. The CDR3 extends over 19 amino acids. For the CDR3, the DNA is TGTGCCAGCAGCGAGGCCCCGGGCGGGGGGCTGGGGTTCACAGATACGCAGTATTTT. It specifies CASSEAPGGGLGFTDTQYF.

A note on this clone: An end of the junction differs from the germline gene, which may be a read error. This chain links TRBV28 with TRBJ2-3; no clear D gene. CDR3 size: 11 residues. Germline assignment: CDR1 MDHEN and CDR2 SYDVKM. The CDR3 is CASSTTYTQYF. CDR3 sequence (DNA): TGTGCCAGCAGTACCACATATACGCAGTATTTT. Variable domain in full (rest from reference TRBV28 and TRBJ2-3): DVKVTQSSRYLVKRTGEKVFLECVQDMDHENMFWYRQDPGLGLRLIYFSYDVKMKEKGDIPEGYSVSREKKERFSLILESASTNQTSMYLCASSTTYTQYFGPGTRLTVL.

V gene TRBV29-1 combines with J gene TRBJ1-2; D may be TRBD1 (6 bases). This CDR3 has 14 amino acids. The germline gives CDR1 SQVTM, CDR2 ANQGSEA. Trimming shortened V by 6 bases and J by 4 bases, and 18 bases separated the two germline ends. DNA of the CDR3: TGCAGCGTACGGATTTCAGGGGTAGGCTATGGCTACACCTTC. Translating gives CSVRISGVGYGYTF.

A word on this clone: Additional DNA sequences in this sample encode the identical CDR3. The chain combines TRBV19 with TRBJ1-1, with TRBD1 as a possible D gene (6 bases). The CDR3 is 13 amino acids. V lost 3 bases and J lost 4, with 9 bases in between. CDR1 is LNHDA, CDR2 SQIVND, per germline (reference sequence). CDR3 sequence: CASSIARGTEAFF. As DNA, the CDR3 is TGTGCCAGTAGTATCGCCAGGGGCACTGAAGCTTTCTTT.

In nucleotides, the CDR3 is TGTGCCAGTGGAGCGACCTACCTCTATGGCTACACCTTC. Encoded protein: CASGATYLYGYTF. The rearrangement links TRBV19 to TRBJ1-2; no firm D call. With 8 bases removed from V and 4 bases from J, the gap between germline ends came to 14 bases. The CDR3 spans 13 residues. Germline V gene data show CDR1 as LNHDA and CDR2 as SQIVND (reference sequence).

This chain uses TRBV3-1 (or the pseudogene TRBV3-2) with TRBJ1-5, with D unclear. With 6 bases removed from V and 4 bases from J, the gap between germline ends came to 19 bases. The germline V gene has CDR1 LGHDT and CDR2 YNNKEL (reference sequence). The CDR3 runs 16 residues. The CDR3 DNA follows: TGTGCCAGCAGTCCCGCCCCGGGGAAGGGAAATCAGCCCCAGCATTTT. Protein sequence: CASSPAPGKGNQPQHF.